This section outlines one T cell receptor beta chain sequence together with its context. Its binding antigen is unknown. No base qualities exist here, and no much larger clone lies one base off it. The data originate from a study of cytomegalovirus exposure and HLA in healthy donors (dated by TCRdb to 2015 to 2018). Describing the broader study: An earlier analysis of more than 550 of the donors reported approximately 280 Gb of sequence data and 90 million to 120 million unique TCR beta sequences obtained from approximately 180 million T cells. Approximately 310 gigabases of sequencing data and around 80 million unique TCR sequences made up an early release that covered several hundred HLA-typed donors. The genetic ancestry cluster associated with self-reported Caucasian donors included roughly four fifths of the 398 genotyped donors. The study aimed to test whether signatures of past pathogen exposure could be identified by cataloging public T cell receptors. The study used immunosequencing to profile the T cell repertoires of 670 or so subjects and linked those repertoires to cytomegalovirus serostatus. Besides the first cohort of hundreds of subjects, a separate validation cohort made up of over 100 different subjects was used. To predict cytomegalovirus infection status, the study combined high-throughput TCR immunosequencing, statistical association of individual TCRs with disease status, and machine learning. To study patterns of TCR occurrence, a later analysis re-analyzed previously published TCR beta repertoires from 500 to 850 donors and added high-resolution HLA genotyping. Rather than drawing on any new phenotypic data, the later analysis identified candidate immune exposures from TCR beta sequences and the way those sequences occurred across donors. An earlier analysis of some 500 of the donors used high-throughput TCR beta sequencing to judge whether each TCR beta V gene segment behaved as functional or pseudogenic. Donor age, sex, ethnicity and CMV serostatus were compiled together with the repertoire data. A later genetic analysis used genome-wide SNP genotypes for about 65% of the roughly 670 donors, treating that subset as a discovery cohort. All discovery cohort repertoires had been generated on a single sequencing platform. Class I and class II HLA loci were covered by the typing at four-digit resolution. Typing coverage varied by locus: roughly 629-640 donors for A, B, C, DRB1 and DQB1; more than 500 for DQA1; over 600 for DPA1; under 490 for DPB1. Because of strong linkage in the cohort, roughly five DR-DQ haplotypes were treated as single units for association and clustering. Among 398 genotyped donors of the cohort, an average of about 240,000 unique TCR beta nucleotide sequences were sequenced per donor, roughly 18% of them non-productive. Findings and caveats that apply to the study as a whole: Correlated functional status among segregating V segments might be attributable to linkage disequilibrium, but an unknown experimental factor could not be ruled out. Compared with the approximately 710-donor mean, donors in an Asian-associated ancestry cluster had fewer N-insertions in productive TCRs, according to a later genetic analysis. Compared with equally common non-associated chains, HLA-associated TCR beta chains in a later analysis were more clonally expanded and had lower generation probabilities. A further reported finding was that TCR beta sequences accurately predicted the HLA-A and HLA-B alleles for most subjects in the first cohort. Strong co-occurrence of HLA alleles, especially DR and DQ, made assigning TCR associations to individual alleles difficult. Three of the identified cytomegalovirus-associated TCR beta chains were confirmed in vitro to be specific for cytomegalovirus antigens. An association between a missense DCLRE1C variant and V-gene and J-gene trimming of TCR beta chains was found in a later genetic analysis and replicated in an independent cohort. The cohort was sequenced for TCR beta chains only, and without alpha or paired-chain data the features that could be detected were limited. The earlier analysis of around 600 of the donors excluded about 16 rarely observed V segments, including chromosome 9 orphons, because counts were too low. In an earlier analysis of 587 of the donors, most TCR beta V segments appeared in productive rearrangements about 90% or about 30% of the time, broadly matching IMGT annotations. According to the authors, the approach could potentially be generalized to other disease states and immunological phenotypes. Across donors, most TCR sequences were observed very rarely, whereas some public TCRs were present in many individuals. At a false discovery rate of 0.05, a later analysis linked roughly 17,000 TCR beta sequences to specific HLA alleles. A total of 150 to 200 TCR beta chains were listed by the study as associated with cytomegalovirus. Sequencing depth was assumed to be roughly uniform across donors in the presence/absence analyses, though that assumption may not hold. In a later analysis, most CMV-associated TCR beta chains were found to appear HLA-restricted, with HLA associations seemingly driven largely by CMV exposure. The classifier was reported to diagnose cytomegalovirus status with high specificity and sensitivity in both the original and validation cohorts. The 87-base-pair reads could not distinguish some IMGT-functional V segments, including TRBV6-2 and TRBV6-3, so those segments were excluded. A later analysis reported that several top co-occurrence clusters appeared linked to parvovirus B19, influenza, CMV and Epstein-Barr virus. A cluster of highly shared sequence variants was judged likely to be a technical artifact of the sequencing pipeline. Because HLA typing was unavailable for some donors at each locus, only the typed subset was used in association tests. CMV serostatus was the only immune exposure information available for the cohort. According to a later analysis, TCR association rates differed among HLA loci, with DRB1 alleles showing the most associated TCRs and HLA-C alleles showing the fewest.

CDR1 and CDR2 are read off the germline V gene as MNHNS and SASEGT. The CDR3 holds 15 amino acids from the cysteine to the phenylalanine. Only the CDR3 DNA is retained, 45 bases long and in frame from the first base. Relative to germline, V is missing 3 bases and J is missing 1 base, with 5 bases of the junction outside any gene match. The cohort consisted of approximately 690 healthy bone marrow donors. At the time of sampling, all cohort members were nominally healthy, though unrecorded immune exposures were likely present. The donor was CMV seronegative and was included in the group of 352 seronegative cohort members. Every donor gave a peripheral blood sample, and the peripheral blood mononuclear cells from that sample were used for TCR beta sequencing. The Qiagen DNeasy Blood Extraction Kit was used to extract genomic DNA from the blood cell samples. The library was prepared using the immunoSEQ multiplex PCR assay. For the multiplex PCR, a mixture combining 60 forward primers for TCR Vbeta segments and 13 reverse primers for TCR Jbeta segments was used. The CDR3 region of rearranged TCR beta genes was amplified from genomic DNA with a multiplex PCR assay. Amplified TCR beta libraries were sequenced as 87-base-pair reads on the Illumina HiSeq System. In the paper's pipeline: In a later analysis, tens of millions of unique TCR beta chains were counted across the 500 to 850 repertoires, and roughly 10 million of these chains were shared by at least two donors. Raw reads were error-corrected and collapsed into unique sequences by a nearest-neighbor algorithm in which closely related sequences were merged to remove PCR and sequencing errors. V, D and J gene segments were assigned by aligning CDR3 sequences to IMGT reference sequences. For a sequence to be retained, a match of at least six nucleotides was required to both a V gene segment and a J gene segment. A rearrangement counted as productive if the CDR3 had no stop codons and remained in frame with V and J, and every other rearrangement counted as non-productive. Following IMGT convention, CDR3 was defined as the stretch from the second conserved V-encoded cysteine to the conserved J-encoded phenylalanine. The earlier analysis of a few hundred of the donors excluded any sequence lacking an unambiguous match to a single V gene segment. An earlier analysis of 500 to 700 of the donors classified V segments as functional when productive rearrangements were above 56.7% and as segregating when the standard deviation between donors was above 5%. A statistical classification framework was built to diagnose cytomegalovirus status from the catalog of TCR beta chain sequences. A later analysis assigned V and J genes by comparing TCR nucleotide sequences with IMGT/GENE-DB human TR gene sequences. A later analysis assigned CDR3 sequences and most-parsimonious VDJ recombination scenarios with the TCRdist pipeline. A later analysis defined each TCR beta chain by its CDR3 amino acid sequence plus V-gene family, and excluded reads lacking a unique V-gene family. As a way to deal with suspected cross-contamination and a sequencing artifact, a later analysis dropped 450 to 600 nucleotide sequences that were highly shared and had low generation probability. In a later analysis, a clonal expansion index was calculated for each public chain from normalized within-repertoire ranks of inferred template counts. A later analysis computed generation probabilities with a VDJ recombination model fitted to out-of-frame rearrangements, and checked the results against IGoR. A later analysis scored TCR-TCR, TCR-HLA and TCR-CMV co-occurrence with hypergeometric tests, applying a repertoire-size bias correction to TCR pairs. In a later analysis, false discovery rates were estimated by permuting HLA or CMV assignments 20 times. In a later analysis, co-occurring TCRs were grouped with DBSCAN, and TCRdist sequence similarity was added when clustering was performed within HLA-allele-positive subsets. Co-occurrence clustering excluded repertoires with fewer than 30,000 or more than 120,000 public chains, plus five with anomalous nucleotide sharing. Entries here come from immuneACCESS through TCRdb and include only in-frame sequences with V and J called. Some clones fail to appear in such tables; in the studies checked, an unresolved V gene covers under half of the shortfall, and the cause of the remainder is unknown. That table supplies the V and J calls and clone size; D and trimming were determined from the DNA. This sample gives under 150,000 clones in total; 79% of them show up just once. The ten top clones hold approximately 1% of the sample.

The chain is made from TRBV6-1 and TRBJ2-7, with 8 middle bases fitting TRBD1. The specimen was PBMCs. This clonotype originated in a man in his late teens or twenties in good health and CMV-seronegative. The DNA sequence is given as TGTGCCAGCAGTGAGGGGACAGGTCGATCCTACGAGCAGTACTTC. This sequence encodes CASSEGTGRSYEQYF.